This T cell receptor beta chain was retrieved from a study of Tregs in tolerant kidney transplant recipients. With respect to this clone: The read comes to an end 3 residues before the CDR3 does, leaving the germline J gene to fill in the end.

Libraries were prepared by immunoSEQ multiplex PCR; TCRdb keeps only in-frame clonotypes and omits some of them. The specimen's table records tens of thousands of clones. The CDR3 has 13 residues. Trimming at V came to 4 bases and at J to 5 bases, leaving 2 bases not matched to a gene. Germline CDR1 reads SGHAT; CDR2 reads FQNNGV. The TCR originated in a human donor who received a combined kidney and bone marrow transplant. The V call is TRBV11-2, the J call TRBJ2-5; 9 bases are shared with TRBD1. Source: CD4+ T cells from blood, taken before the transplant. The DNA read from the CDR3 is TGTGCCAGCAGCTCCGGACAGGGGGAGACC. This encodes CASSSGQGET. Given in full, the CDR3 is CASSSGQGETQYF.